The clone carrying this TCR beta chain was counted many times. Trimming left V 3 bases short and J 4 bases short, with 16 bases between. The CDR3 runs 16 residues. CDR1 is MDHEN, CDR2 SYDVKM, per germline. This sample was taken from a study of CD8 T cells in ankylosing spondylitis. Using its own MiXCR run on the 5' RACE reads, TCRdb lists one record per CDR3 protein. The sample consists of approximately 250,000 distinct CDR3 sequences, over 7% of them appearing once. The TCR originated in a female donor with ankylosing spondylitis or in good health (not recorded which). The material sequenced was blood, either unsorted or a sorted T cell fraction (not recorded which). The chain has TRBV28 and TRBJ2-1; TRBD2 might be the D (6 bases). The CDR3, as DNA: TGTGCCAGCAGTTTCATTCGGGGCGGGATTTACAATGAGCAGTTCTTC. Residues: CASSFIRGGIYNEQFF. Full variable domain (remainder filled in from reference TRBV28 and TRBJ2-1): DVKVTQSSRYLVKRTGEKVFLECVQDMDHENMFWYRQDPGLGLRLIYFSYDVKMKEKGDIPEGYSVSREKKERFSLILESASTNQTSMYLCASSFIRGGIYNEQFFGPGTRLTVL.